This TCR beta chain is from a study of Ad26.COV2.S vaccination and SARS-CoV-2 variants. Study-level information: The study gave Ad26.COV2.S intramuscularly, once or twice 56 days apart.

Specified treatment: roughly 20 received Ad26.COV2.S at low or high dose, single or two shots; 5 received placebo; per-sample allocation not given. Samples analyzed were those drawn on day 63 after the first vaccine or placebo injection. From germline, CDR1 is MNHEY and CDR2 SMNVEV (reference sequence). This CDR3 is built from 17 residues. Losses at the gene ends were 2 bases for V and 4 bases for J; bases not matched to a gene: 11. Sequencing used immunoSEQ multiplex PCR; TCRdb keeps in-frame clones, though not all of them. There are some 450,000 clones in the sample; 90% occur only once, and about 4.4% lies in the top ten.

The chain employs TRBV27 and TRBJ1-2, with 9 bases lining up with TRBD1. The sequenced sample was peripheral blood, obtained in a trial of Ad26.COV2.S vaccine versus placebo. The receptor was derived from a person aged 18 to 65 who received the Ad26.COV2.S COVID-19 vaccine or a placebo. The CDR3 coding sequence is TGTGCCAGCAGTTTAGTGGGACAGGGTTTAGGAAGCTATGGCTACACCTTC. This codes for CASSLVGQGLGSYGYTF.